A selection of T cell receptor beta chains follows, all from one sample in a study of blood T cell repertoires in COVID-19. The method was immunoSEQ multiplex PCR; TCRdb's version includes in-frame clones alone and lacks a portion of them. The sample has 80,000 to 85,000 clones; around 90% are singletons. What was sequenced was peripheral blood. Source of these receptors: a woman of 80 years or more with acute or convalescent COVID-19. Each CDR3 is given with its conserved first and last residue. The D gene is left open where the match is weak. Clone size appears in some rows only: once, few, many, or a class for an expanded clone.

>.|TRBV7-2|.|TRBJ2-2
TGTGCCAGCAGCAAATTACCAGGATTAAACACCTTGGAGCTGTTTTTT
CASSKLPGLNTLELFF
>medium-sized|TRBV30|TRBD1|TRBJ1-1
TGTGCCTGGAACAGGGGGAACACTGAAGCTTTCTTT
CAWNRGNTEAFF
>.|TRBV7-2|.|TRBJ2-7
TGTGCCAGCAGCTTAGCCCGCCAGTACGAGCAGTACTTC
CASSLARQYEQYF
>.|TRBV5-1|TRBD1|TRBJ2-5
TGCGCCAGCAGCTGGGGACAGCAAAACCAAGAGACCCAGTACTTC
CASSWGQQNQETQYF
>.|TRBV14|TRBD1|TRBJ1-6
TGTGCCAGCAGCCAATTACGAGGGGGCCACTATAATTCACCCCTCCACTTT
CASSQLRGGHYNSPLHF
>.|TRBV28|.|TRBJ2-7
TGTGCCAGCAGTTCAGTAGGTGGAGGTTCTTTCGGGCAGTACTTC
CASSSVGGGSFGQYF
>.|TRBV11-3|TRBD1|TRBJ2-3
TGTGCCAGCAGCCCTGGACAGGGCGGTGGGACAGATACGCAGTATTTT
CASSPGQGGGTDTQYF
>.|TRBV5-1|TRBD1|TRBJ1-1
TGCGCCAGCAGCCCCAGGGGGCGCAACACTGAAGCTTTCTTT
CASSPRGRNTEAFF
>.|TRBV4-2|TRBD1|TRBJ1-2
TGTGCCAGCAGCCAAGACCGGACAGGGGTCTATGGCTACACCTTC
CASSQDRTGVYGYTF
>.|TRBV6-6|.|TRBJ1-6
TGTGCCAGCAGTTTTTCGGCGGGCCAGTCAAATTCACCCCTCCACTTT
CASSFSAGQSNSPLHF
>.|TRBV11-2|.|TRBJ1-5
TGTGCCAGCAGTCCTGACAGTGTCGAGCCCCAGCATTTT
CASSPDSVEPQHF
>.|TRBV11-2|.|TRBJ1-1
TGTGCCAGCAGCCCCACTCCGATTAACACTGAAGCTTTCTTT
CASSPTPINTEAFF
>.|TRBV25-1|.|TRBJ1-2
TGTGCCAGCAGCCCTTGGACAGCTGGAGACTATGGCTACACCTTC
CASSPWTAGDYGYTF
>few|TRBV19|.|TRBJ2-1
TGTGCCAGTACCTCCTTCTATGAGCAGTTCTTC
CASTSFYEQFF
>.|TRBV7-2|TRBD2|TRBJ2-5
TGTGCCAGCAGCCCTATTAGCGGGGGGGCCAGAGAGACCCAGTACTTC
CASSPISGGARETQYF
>few|TRBV6-6|TRBD1|TRBJ2-7
TGTGCCAGCAGTTACGGACAGGGGACCTACGAGCAGTACTTC
CASSYGQGTYEQYF
>.|TRBV5-5|TRBD1|TRBJ1-1
TGTGCCAGCAGCCCGGGGACAGGGAACACTGAAGCTTTCTTT
CASSPGTGNTEAFF
>.|TRBV2|.|TRBJ2-2
TGTGCCAGCAGTGGGGTAGGCGGCGGCGGGGAGCTGTTTTTT
CASSGVGGGGELFF
>.|TRBV2|TRBD1|TRBJ1-2
TGTGCCAGCAGTGAAGTCGGCACAGGGGGCAGCTATGGCTACACCTTC
CASSEVGTGGSYGYTF
>.|TRBV19|TRBD1|TRBJ1-4
TGTGCCAGTAGCGACAGGGGGGGGGAAAAACTGTTTTTT
CASSDRGGEKLFF
>.|TRBV6-6|.|TRBJ1-1
TGTGCCAGCAGGGATGATGGGACAACTACTGAAGCTTTCTTT
CASRDDGTTTEAFF